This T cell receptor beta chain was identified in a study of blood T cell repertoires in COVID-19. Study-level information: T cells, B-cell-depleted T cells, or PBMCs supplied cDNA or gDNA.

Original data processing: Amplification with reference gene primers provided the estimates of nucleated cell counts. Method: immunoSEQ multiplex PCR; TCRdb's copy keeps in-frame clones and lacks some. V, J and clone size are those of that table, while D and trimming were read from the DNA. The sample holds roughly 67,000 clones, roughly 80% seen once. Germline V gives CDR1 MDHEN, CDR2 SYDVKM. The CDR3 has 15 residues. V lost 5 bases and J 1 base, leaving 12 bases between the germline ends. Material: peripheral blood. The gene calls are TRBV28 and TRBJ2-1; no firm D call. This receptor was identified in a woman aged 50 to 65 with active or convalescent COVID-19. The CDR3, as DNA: TGTGCCAGCAGTCCCCCGACGCGGTCCTACAATGAGCAGTTCTTC. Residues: CASSPPTRSYNEQFF.